This TCR beta chain was sequenced during a study of blood T cells in healthy people across ages. Primers used in a second PCR of roughly 6 to 11 cycles were a sample-barcoded 5' primer and a J-beta primer mix. From the 5' RACE reads, TCRdb called clonotypes with MiXCR, one entry per CDR3 protein. The sample has about 650,000 distinct CDR3 sequences; about a third are singletons. This clonotype was observed at least ten times. The length of the CDR3 is 15 residues. Trimming took off 4 bases at V and 2 bases at J, with 13 bases between the two ends. CDR1 and CDR2 (germline): LGHDT, YNNKEL (reference sequence).

The rearrangement joins TRBV3-1 to TRBJ2-3; D is unclear. The clonotype was recovered from a woman of 80 years or more in good health. Sequencing used blood. The CDR3 loop is CASSLGSAHTDTQYF. The CDR3 nucleotides read TGTGCCAGCAGCCTAGGCAGCGCCCACACAGATACGCAGTATTTT.